A selection of T cell receptor beta chains follows, all from one sample in a study of blood T cell repertoires in COVID-19. The repertoire was sequenced with immunoSEQ multiplex PCR; TCRdb's copy has only in-frame clones and lacks some. Of tens of thousands of clones in the sample, approximately 80% were seen once. The specimen sequenced was peripheral blood. All receptors derive from a woman aged 55-69 years with acute or convalescent COVID-19. Both conserved end residues are part of each CDR3. Fields, in order: J gene, D gene, V gene, clone size, CDR3 DNA, CDR3 protein. D genes are given only for firm matches. Size tells how often a clone was seen (once, few, many) or the class of an expanded clone, and some rows leave it out.

J: TRBJ2-7
D: NA
V: TRBV5-5
size: NA
DNA: TGTGCCAGCAGCTTGGGAACCTATTCCAACGAGCAGTACTTC
CDR3: CASSLGTYSNEQYF

J: TRBJ2-5
D: TRBD1
V: TRBV7-9
size: once
DNA: TGTGCCAGCAGCTCTGGGACAGGAGCCAACCAAGAGACCCAGTACTTC
CDR3: CASSSGTGANQETQYF

J: TRBJ2-7
D: TRBD2
V: TRBV27
size: NA
DNA: TGTGCCAGCAGTGTATTAGCGGGGGGGCCCTACGAGCAGTACTTC
CDR3: CASSVLAGGPYEQYF

J: TRBJ1-2
D: NA
V: TRBV7-8
size: NA
DNA: TGTGCCAGCAGCTCCCGGGCGGCAGGGGCCTTTGGGGTTGGTGGCTACACCTTC
CDR3: CASSSRAAGAFGVGGYTF

J: TRBJ1-5
D: TRBD1
V: TRBV28
size: NA
DNA: TGTGCCAGCAGTTTCCTTCTGAAACGGGACAGGGTAGCGGGCCAGCCCCAGCATTTT
CDR3: CASSFLLKRDRVAGQPQHF

J: TRBJ1-2
D: NA
V: TRBV20-1
size: NA
DNA: TGCAGTGCTCTTGGGACTACCGGCTACACCTTC
CDR3: CSALGTTGYTF

J: TRBJ1-2
D: NA
V: TRBV27
size: NA
DNA: TGTGCCAGCAGTTTGAACCCGATGGGCGGCTACACCTTC
CDR3: CASSLNPMGGYTF

J: TRBJ1-3
D: NA
V: TRBV19
size: NA
DNA: TGTGCCAGTAGTATGAGTGATGCTGGAAACACCATATATTTT
CDR3: CASSMSDAGNTIYF

J: TRBJ1-6
D: TRBD1
V: TRBV5-4
size: NA
DNA: TGTGCCAGCAGCGGGACAGGGTACAACTCCTATAATTCACCCCTCCACTTT
CDR3: CASSGTGYNSYNSPLHF

J: TRBJ1-6
D: NA
V: TRBV27
size: NA
DNA: TGTGCCAGCAGTTTAATCATGGGGGGTAATTCACCCCTCCACTTT
CDR3: CASSLIMGGNSPLHF

J: TRBJ1-2
D: TRBD1
V: TRBV25-1
size: NA
DNA: TGTGCCAGCAGTGGACAGGGGTTCAACTATGGCTACACCTTC
CDR3: CASSGQGFNYGYTF

J: TRBJ2-7
D: NA
V: TRBV19
size: NA
DNA: TGTGCCAGTAGTATAGATACGGGGTACGAGCAGTACTTC
CDR3: CASSIDTGYEQYF

J: TRBJ1-4
D: TRBD1
V: TRBV7-9
size: NA
DNA: TGTGCCAGCAGCTTAGGACAGGGTAATGAAAAACTGTTTTTT
CDR3: CASSLGQGNEKLFF

J: TRBJ2-7
D: TRBD2
V: TRBV5-1
size: NA
DNA: TGCGCCAGCAGCTTGGGGACTAGCGAGTACGAGCAGTACTTC
CDR3: CASSLGTSEYEQYF

J: TRBJ1-4
D: NA
V: TRBV28
size: NA
DNA: TGTGCCAGCAGTTCGGAGGAAAAACTGTTTTTT
CDR3: CASSSEEKLFF

J: TRBJ1-1
D: TRBD1
V: TRBV3-1/TRBV3-2
size: NA
DNA: TGTGCCAGCGGACAGGGGGGGACCACTGAAGCTTTCTTT
CDR3: CASGQGGTTEAFF

J: TRBJ2-7
D: TRBD2
V: TRBV6-5
size: NA
DNA: TGTGCCAGCAGTCCGGGACTAGCGGGGTCCTACGAGCAGTACTTC
CDR3: CASSPGLAGSYEQYF

J: TRBJ2-5
D: NA
V: TRBV2
size: once
DNA: TGTGCCATCGGCGGGCTCACGGGGAGCAAGGAGACCCAGTACTTC
CDR3: CAIGGLTGSKETQYF

J: TRBJ2-3
D: TRBD2
V: TRBV7-9
size: NA
DNA: TGTGCCAGCAGCCCTAATAGCGGGGGGGTCACAGATACGCAGTATTTT
CDR3: CASSPNSGGVTDTQYF

J: TRBJ2-3
D: NA
V: TRBV6-1
size: NA
DNA: TGTGCCAGCAGTGAACCCGGCAGGGGCACAGATACGCAGTATTTT
CDR3: CASSEPGRGTDTQYF

J: TRBJ1-2
D: NA
V: TRBV4-1
size: NA
DNA: TGCGCCAGCAGCCAAGCCCTACGAGGTGGCTACACCTTC
CDR3: CASSQALRGGYTF

J: TRBJ2-7
D: TRBD1
V: TRBV3-1/TRBV3-2
size: NA
DNA: TGTGCCAGCAGCCTCTCCGGGACAGGGGGTAGCGAGCAGTACTTC
CDR3: CASSLSGTGGSEQYF

J: TRBJ1-1
D: NA
V: TRBV29-1
size: NA
DNA: TGCAGCGCGACAGGCTCCGGGAACACTGAAGCTTTCTTT
CDR3: CSATGSGNTEAFF

J: TRBJ2-7
D: TRBD2
V: TRBV28
size: NA
DNA: TGTGCCAGCAGTCCGCTAGCGGAAGCCTACGAGCAGTACTTC
CDR3: CASSPLAEAYEQYF

J: TRBJ2-7
D: NA
V: TRBV7-3
size: few
DNA: TGTGCCAGCAGCCCAGTCTACGAGCAGTACTTC
CDR3: CASSPVYEQYF

J: TRBJ1-6
D: NA
V: TRBV5-6
size: NA
DNA: TGTGCCAGCAGCCCCGGACAGACCAATTCACCCCTCCACTTT
CDR3: CASSPGQTNSPLHF

J: TRBJ1-2
D: NA
V: TRBV5-4
size: NA
DNA: TGTGCCAGCAGCTTGGTAGGGGCGGAAGGCTACACCTTC
CDR3: CASSLVGAEGYTF

J: TRBJ2-2
D: NA
V: TRBV30
size: NA
DNA: TGTGCCTGGAGTTCATTGAGCCTGAACACCGGGGAGCTGTTTTTT
CDR3: CAWSSLSLNTGELFF

J: TRBJ1-2
D: TRBD1
V: TRBV2
size: NA
DNA: TGTGCCAGCAGTGAGATAGGACAGGGGGTTTATGGCTACACCTTC
CDR3: CASSEIGQGVYGYTF

J: TRBJ2-7
D: TRBD1
V: TRBV10-1
size: once
DNA: TGCGCCGGGTCCGGGACAGGGGGCTACGAGCAGTACTTC
CDR3: CAGSGTGGYEQYF

J: TRBJ1-1
D: NA
V: TRBV3-1/TRBV3-2
size: NA
DNA: TGTGCCAGCAGCCAAGATGCTGGCGGGGGCAGGTCGACCCTGAACACTGAAGCTTTCTTT
CDR3: CASSQDAGGGRSTLNTEAFF

J: TRBJ2-1
D: NA
V: TRBV6-5
size: NA
DNA: TGTGCCAGCAGAACAGGGTGGTCCTACAATGAGCAGTTCTTC
CDR3: CASRTGWSYNEQFF

J: TRBJ2-7
D: TRBD2
V: TRBV7-2
size: NA
DNA: TGTGCCAGCAGCTTAGAACTAGCGGGGGCCTACGAGCAGTACTTC
CDR3: CASSLELAGAYEQYF

J: TRBJ1-2
D: TRBD1
V: TRBV3-1/TRBV3-2
size: NA
DNA: TGTGCCAGCAGCCAAGATTTACAGGGGACCTTTGGCTACACCTTC
CDR3: CASSQDLQGTFGYTF

J: TRBJ1-2
D: NA
V: TRBV5-1
size: NA
DNA: TGCGCCAGCAGCTTGGAAGGGGAGGTGAGCTATGGCTACACCTTC
CDR3: CASSLEGEVSYGYTF

J: TRBJ1-5
D: NA
V: TRBV2
size: NA
DNA: TGTGCCAGCAGGGCAACAGGGAGTCAGCCCCAGCATTTT
CDR3: CASRATGSQPQHF

J: TRBJ2-2
D: TRBD1
V: TRBV7-3
size: NA
DNA: TGTGCCAGCAGCTCCCGTCCCGGGACAGGGTCCGGGGAGCTGTTTTTT
CDR3: CASSSRPGTGSGELFF

J: TRBJ1-1
D: TRBD1
V: TRBV6-5
size: NA
DNA: TGTGCCTGCGTCGGTACAGGGGGCGCGAACACTGAAGCTTTCTTT
CDR3: CACVGTGGANTEAFF

J: TRBJ2-5
D: TRBD1
V: TRBV5-1
size: NA
DNA: TGCGCCACCGCACCGACAGGGGCCTTCCAAGAGACCCAGTACTTC
CDR3: CATAPTGAFQETQYF

J: TRBJ2-7
D: NA
V: TRBV28
size: NA
DNA: TGTGCCAGCAGTTCGCAGGGGATGTCCTACGAGCAGTACTTC
CDR3: CASSSQGMSYEQYF

J: TRBJ1-2
D: TRBD1
V: TRBV29-1
size: NA
DNA: TGCAGCGTTGATACGGCAGGGGGCAGCTATGGCTACACCTTC
CDR3: CSVDTAGGSYGYTF

J: TRBJ1-4
D: NA
V: TRBV2
size: NA
DNA: TGTGCCGGGCGCGGCCGCGAGGGTTTCGAAAAACTGTTTTTT
CDR3: CAGRGREGFEKLFF

J: TRBJ1-3
D: TRBD1
V: TRBV23-1
size: NA
DNA: TGCGCCAGCAGTCAATCTGGGGCAGGGGGCGTCTCTGGAAACACCATATATTTT
CDR3: CASSQSGAGGVSGNTIYF

J: TRBJ1-2
D: TRBD1
V: TRBV6-1
size: NA
DNA: TGTGCCAGCAGTGAATCCCGGAACAGGGGCGGTTATGGCTACACCTTC
CDR3: CASSESRNRGGYGYTF

J: TRBJ1-5
D: TRBD1
V: TRBV30
size: few
DNA: TGTGCCTGGAGGACAGGGCTCAATCAGCCCCAGCATTTT
CDR3: CAWRTGLNQPQHF

J: TRBJ2-7
D: NA
V: TRBV6-5
size: NA
DNA: TGTGCCAGCAGTCCGTTCACAGGGATGCGCGAGCAGTACTTC
CDR3: CASSPFTGMREQYF

J: TRBJ2-1
D: TRBD2
V: TRBV5-1
size: NA
DNA: TGCGCCAGCAGCTTACCCCCCCTAGCGGGGGTATCCAATGAGCAGTTCTTC
CDR3: CASSLPPLAGVSNEQFF

J: TRBJ1-5
D: NA
V: TRBV7-6
size: NA
DNA: TGTGCCAGCAGCTTAGGATCGGGTTTTTTTAGCAATCAGCCCCAGCATTTT
CDR3: CASSLGSGFFSNQPQHF

J: TRBJ1-2
D: NA
V: TRBV2
size: NA
DNA: TGTGCCAGCAGGCGGTCCTATGGCTACACCTTC
CDR3: CASRRSYGYTF

J: TRBJ1-5
D: NA
V: TRBV19
size: NA
DNA: TGTGCCAGTAGTCCAGGGGACCTCTCTCAGCCCCAGCATTTT
CDR3: CASSPGDLSQPQHF

J: TRBJ2-7
D: TRBD1
V: TRBV11-2
size: NA
DNA: TGTGCCAGCAGCGGACAGGCCATCGGCTACGAGCAGTACTTC
CDR3: CASSGQAIGYEQYF

J: TRBJ1-1
D: NA
V: TRBV15
size: NA
DNA: TGTGCCACCAGCTTCAGTGGGAACACTGAAGCTTTCTTT
CDR3: CATSFSGNTEAFF

J: TRBJ1-6
D: NA
V: TRBV7-9
size: NA
DNA: TGTGCCAGCAGTCCATCACAGGGACATTCACCCCTCCACTTT
CDR3: CASSPSQGHSPLHF

J: TRBJ1-1
D: NA
V: TRBV12-3/TRBV12-4
size: NA
DNA: TGTGCCAGCAGTTTGCAGGTTCTTGGGGCTTTCTTT
CDR3: CASSLQVLGAFF

J: TRBJ1-4
D: TRBD1
V: TRBV5-3
size: NA
DNA: TGTGCCAGAAGCCCTCAGGGGGCGGGGGAAAAACTGTTTTTT
CDR3: CARSPQGAGEKLFF